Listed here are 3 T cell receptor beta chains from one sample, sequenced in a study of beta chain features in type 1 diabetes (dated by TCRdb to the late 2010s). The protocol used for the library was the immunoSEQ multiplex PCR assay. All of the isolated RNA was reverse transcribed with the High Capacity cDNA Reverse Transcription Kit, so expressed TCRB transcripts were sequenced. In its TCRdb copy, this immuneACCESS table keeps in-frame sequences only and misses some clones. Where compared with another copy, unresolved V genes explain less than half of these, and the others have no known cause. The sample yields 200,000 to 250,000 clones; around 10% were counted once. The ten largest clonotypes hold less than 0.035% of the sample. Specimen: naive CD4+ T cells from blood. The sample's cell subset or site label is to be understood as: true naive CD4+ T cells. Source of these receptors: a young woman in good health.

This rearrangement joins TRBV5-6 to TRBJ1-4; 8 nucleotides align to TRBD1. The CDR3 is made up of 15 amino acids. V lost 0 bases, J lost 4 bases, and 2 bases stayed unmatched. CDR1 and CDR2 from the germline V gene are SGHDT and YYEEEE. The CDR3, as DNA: TGTGCCAGCAGCTTGGGGGACAGGAGTAATGAAAAACTGTTTTTT. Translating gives CASSLGDRSNEKLFF.

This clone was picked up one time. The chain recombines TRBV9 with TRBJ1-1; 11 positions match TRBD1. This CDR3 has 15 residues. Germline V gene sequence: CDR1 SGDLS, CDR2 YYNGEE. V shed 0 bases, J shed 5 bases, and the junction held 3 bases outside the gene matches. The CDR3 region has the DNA TGTGCCAGCAGCGTAGCGGGACAGGGGGGGACTGAAGCTTTCTTT. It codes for CASSVAGQGGTEAFF.

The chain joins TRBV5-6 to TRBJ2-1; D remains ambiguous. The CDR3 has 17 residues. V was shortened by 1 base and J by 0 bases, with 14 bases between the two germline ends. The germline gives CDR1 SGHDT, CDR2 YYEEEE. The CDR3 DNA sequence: TGTGCCAGCAGCTTGCCGCCCAGGCTTAGCTCCTACAATGAGCAGTTCTTC. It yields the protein CASSLPPRLSSYNEQFF.